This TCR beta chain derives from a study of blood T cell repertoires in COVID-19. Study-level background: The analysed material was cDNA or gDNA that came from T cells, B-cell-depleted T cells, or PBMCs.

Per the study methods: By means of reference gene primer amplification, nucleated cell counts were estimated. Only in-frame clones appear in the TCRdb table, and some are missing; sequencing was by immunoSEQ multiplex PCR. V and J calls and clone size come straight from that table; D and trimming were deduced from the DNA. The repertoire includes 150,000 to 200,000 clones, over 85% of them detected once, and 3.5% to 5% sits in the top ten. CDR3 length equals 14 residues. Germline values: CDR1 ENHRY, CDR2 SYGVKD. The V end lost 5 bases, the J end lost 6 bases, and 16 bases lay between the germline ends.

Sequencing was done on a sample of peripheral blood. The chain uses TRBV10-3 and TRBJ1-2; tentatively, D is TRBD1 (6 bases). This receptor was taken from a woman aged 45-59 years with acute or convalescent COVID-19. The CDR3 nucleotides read TGTGCCATCAGTCAAGCCGGGACACCCGATGGCTACACCTTC. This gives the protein CAISQAGTPDGYTF.